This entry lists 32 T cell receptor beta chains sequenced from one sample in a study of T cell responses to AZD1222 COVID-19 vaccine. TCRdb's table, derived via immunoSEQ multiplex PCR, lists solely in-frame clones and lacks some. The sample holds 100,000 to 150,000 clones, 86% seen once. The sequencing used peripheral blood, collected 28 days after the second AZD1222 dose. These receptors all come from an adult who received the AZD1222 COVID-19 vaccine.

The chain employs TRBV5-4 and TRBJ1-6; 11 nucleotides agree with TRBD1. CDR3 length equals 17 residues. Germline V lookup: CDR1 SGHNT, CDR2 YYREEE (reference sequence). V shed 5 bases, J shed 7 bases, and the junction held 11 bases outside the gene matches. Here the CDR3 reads CASRQGSGTGGNSPLHF. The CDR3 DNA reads TGTGCCAGCAGACAAGGCTCCGGGACAGGGGGAAATTCACCCCTCCACTTT.

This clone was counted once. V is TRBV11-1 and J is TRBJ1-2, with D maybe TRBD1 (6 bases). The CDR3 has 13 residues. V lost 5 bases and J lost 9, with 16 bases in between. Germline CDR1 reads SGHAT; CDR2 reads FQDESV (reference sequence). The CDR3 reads CASSRTGKDSYTF. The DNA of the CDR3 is TGTGCCAGCAGCAGAACAGGGAAGGATAGCTACACCTTC. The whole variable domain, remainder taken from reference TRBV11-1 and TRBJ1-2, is EAEVAQSPRYKITEKSQAVAFWCDPISGHATLYWYRQILGQGPELLVQFQDESVVDDSQLPKDRFSAERLKGVDSTLKIQPAELGDSAMYLCASSRTGKDSYTFGSGTRLTVV.

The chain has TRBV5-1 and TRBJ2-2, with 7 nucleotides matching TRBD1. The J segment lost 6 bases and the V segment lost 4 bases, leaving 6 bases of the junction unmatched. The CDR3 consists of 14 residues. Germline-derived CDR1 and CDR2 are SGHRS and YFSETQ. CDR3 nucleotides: TGCGCCAGCAGCCCGACAGGGTGGGCCGGGGAGCTGTTTTTT. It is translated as CASSPTGWAGELFF.

CDR3 residues: CASSLGLGGLVSTEAFF. CDR3 bases: TGCGCCAGCAGCTTGGGCCTCGGGGGGCTTGTTAGCACTGAAGCTTTCTTT. The genes are TRBV5-1 and TRBJ1-1; possibly TRBD1 for D (6 bases). Per germline, CDR1 SGHRS and CDR2 YFSETQ. The germline V and J ends were trimmed by 0 bases and 4 bases, with 19 bases remaining between them. The CDR3 extends over 17 amino acids.

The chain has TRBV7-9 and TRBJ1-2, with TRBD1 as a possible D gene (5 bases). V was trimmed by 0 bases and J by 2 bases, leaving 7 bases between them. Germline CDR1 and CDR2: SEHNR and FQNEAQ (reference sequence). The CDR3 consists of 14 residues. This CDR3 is CASSLAGDNYGYTF. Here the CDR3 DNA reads TGTGCCAGCAGCTTAGCAGGGGACAACTATGGCTACACCTTC.

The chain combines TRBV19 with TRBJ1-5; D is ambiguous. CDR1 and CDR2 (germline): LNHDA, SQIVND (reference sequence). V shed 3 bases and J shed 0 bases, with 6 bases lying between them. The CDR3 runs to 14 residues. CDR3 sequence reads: CASSIDTSNQPQHF. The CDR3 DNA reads TGTGCCAGTAGTATCGATACTAGCAATCAGCCCCAGCATTTT.

CDR3 protein: CASSSGYMNTEAFF. The CDR3 DNA reads as TGTGCCAGCAGCTCAGGGTACATGAACACTGAAGCTTTCTTT. The chain recombines TRBV9 with TRBJ1-1, with D possibly being TRBD1 (5 bases). The CDR3 totals 14 residues. V lost 4 bases and J 0 bases, leaving 10 bases between the germline ends. Germline V lookup: CDR1 SGDLS, CDR2 YYNGEE.

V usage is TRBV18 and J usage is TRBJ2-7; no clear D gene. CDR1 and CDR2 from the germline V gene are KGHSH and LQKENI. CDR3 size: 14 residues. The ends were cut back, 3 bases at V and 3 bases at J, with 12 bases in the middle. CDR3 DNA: TGTGCCAGCTCACCCGGCAACAGTTACTACGAGCAGTACTTC. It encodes CASSPGNSYYEQYF.

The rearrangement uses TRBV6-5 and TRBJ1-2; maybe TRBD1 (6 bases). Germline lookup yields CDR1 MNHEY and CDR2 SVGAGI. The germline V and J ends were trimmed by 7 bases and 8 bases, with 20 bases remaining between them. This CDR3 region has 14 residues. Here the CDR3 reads CASTPPGGLGGYTF. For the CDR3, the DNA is TGTGCCAGCACTCCCCCGGGGGGGCTAGGAGGCTACACCTTC.

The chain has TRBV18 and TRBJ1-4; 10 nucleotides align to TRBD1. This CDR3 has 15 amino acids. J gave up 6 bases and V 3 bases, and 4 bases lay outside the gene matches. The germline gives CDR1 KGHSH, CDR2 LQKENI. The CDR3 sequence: CASSPSGTGDEKLFF. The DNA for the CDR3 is TGTGCCAGCTCACCCTCCGGGACAGGGGATGAAAAACTGTTTTTT.

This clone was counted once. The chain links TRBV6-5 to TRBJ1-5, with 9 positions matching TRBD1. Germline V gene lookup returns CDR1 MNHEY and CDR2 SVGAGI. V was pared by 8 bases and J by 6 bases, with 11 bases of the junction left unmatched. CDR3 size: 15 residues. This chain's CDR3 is CASSADRGIGQPQHF. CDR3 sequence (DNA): TGTGCCAGCTCTGCGGACAGGGGTATCGGTCAGCCCCAGCATTTT.

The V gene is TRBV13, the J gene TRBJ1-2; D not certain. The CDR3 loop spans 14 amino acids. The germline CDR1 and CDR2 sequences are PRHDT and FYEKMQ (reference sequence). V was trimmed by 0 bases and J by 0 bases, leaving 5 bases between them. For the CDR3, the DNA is TGTGCCAGCAGCTTAGGCGGGGCTAACTATGGCTACACCTTC. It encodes CASSLGGANYGYTF.

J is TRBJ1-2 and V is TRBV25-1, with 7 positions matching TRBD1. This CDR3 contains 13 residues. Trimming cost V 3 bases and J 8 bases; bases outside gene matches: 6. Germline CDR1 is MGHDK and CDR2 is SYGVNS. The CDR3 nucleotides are TGTGCCAGCAGTGAGGACAGGCTCTCCGGCTACACCTTC. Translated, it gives CASSEDRLSGYTF.

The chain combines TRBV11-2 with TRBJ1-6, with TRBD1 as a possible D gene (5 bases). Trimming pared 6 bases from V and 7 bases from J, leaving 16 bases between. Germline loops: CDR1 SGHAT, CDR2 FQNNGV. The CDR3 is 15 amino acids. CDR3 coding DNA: TGTGCCAGCAGGAGGCCAGGGTTAAGGAATTCACCCCTCCACTTT. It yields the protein CASRRPGLRNSPLHF.

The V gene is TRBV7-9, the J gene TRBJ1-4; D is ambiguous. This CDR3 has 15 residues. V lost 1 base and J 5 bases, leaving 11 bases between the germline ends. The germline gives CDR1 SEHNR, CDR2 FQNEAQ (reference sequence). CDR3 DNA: TGTGCCAGCAGCTTAGAGACGGCACGGAATGAAAAACTGTTTTTT. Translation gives CASSLETARNEKLFF.

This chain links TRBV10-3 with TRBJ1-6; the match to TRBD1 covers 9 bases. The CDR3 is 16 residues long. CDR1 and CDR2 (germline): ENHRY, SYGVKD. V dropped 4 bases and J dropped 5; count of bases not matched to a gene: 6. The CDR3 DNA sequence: TGTGCCATCAGTGGGACAGGGGAATTAGATAATTCACCCCTCCACTTT. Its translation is CAISGTGELDNSPLHF.

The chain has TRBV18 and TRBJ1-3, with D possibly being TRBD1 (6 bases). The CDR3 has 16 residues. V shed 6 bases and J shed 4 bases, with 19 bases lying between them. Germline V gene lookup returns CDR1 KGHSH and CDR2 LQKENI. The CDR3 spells CASSLGGQGPGNTIYF. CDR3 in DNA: TGTGCCAGCTCGTTAGGCGGCCAGGGGCCAGGAAACACCATATATTTT.

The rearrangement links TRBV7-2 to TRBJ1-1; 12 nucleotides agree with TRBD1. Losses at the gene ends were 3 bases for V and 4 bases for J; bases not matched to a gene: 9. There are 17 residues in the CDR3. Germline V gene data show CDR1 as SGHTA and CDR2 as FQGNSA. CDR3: CASSLAGTGGRGTEAFF. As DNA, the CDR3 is TGTGCCAGCAGCTTGGCCGGGACAGGGGGCAGGGGCACTGAAGCTTTCTTT.

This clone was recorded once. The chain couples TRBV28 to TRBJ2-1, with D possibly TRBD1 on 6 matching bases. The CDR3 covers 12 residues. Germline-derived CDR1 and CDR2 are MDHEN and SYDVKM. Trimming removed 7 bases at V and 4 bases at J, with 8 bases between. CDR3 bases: TGTGCCAGCACTGGACAGTACAATGAGCAGTTCTTC. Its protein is CASTGQYNEQFF.

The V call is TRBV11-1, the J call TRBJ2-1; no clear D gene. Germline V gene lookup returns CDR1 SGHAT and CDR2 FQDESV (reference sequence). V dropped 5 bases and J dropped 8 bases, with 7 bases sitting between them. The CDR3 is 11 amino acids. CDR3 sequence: CASSREYEQFF. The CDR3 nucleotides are TGTGCCAGCAGCCGCGAGTATGAGCAGTTCTTC.

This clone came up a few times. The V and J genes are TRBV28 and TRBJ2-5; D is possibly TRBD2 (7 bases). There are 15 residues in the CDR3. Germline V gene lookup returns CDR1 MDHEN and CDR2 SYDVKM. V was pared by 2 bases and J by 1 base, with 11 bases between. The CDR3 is CASSLGRGRQETQYF. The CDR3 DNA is TGTGCCAGCAGTTTAGGGCGGGGGCGCCAAGAGACCCAGTACTTC. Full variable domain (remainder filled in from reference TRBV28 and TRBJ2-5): DVKVTQSSRYLVKRTGEKVFLECVQDMDHENMFWYRQDPGLGLRLIYFSYDVKMKEKGDIPEGYSVSREKKERFSLILESASTNQTSMYLCASSLGRGRQETQYFGPGTRLLVL.

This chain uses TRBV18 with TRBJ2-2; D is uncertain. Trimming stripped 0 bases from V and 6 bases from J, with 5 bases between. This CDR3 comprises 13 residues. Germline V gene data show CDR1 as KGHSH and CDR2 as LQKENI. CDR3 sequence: CASSPPSSGELFF. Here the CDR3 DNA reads TGTGCCAGCTCACCACCGTCCTCCGGGGAGCTGTTTTTT. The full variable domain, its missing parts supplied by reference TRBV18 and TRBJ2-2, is NAGVMQNPRHLVRRRGQEARLRCSPMKGHSHVYWYRQLPEEGLKFMVYLQKENIIDESGMPKERFSAEFPKEGPSILRIQQVVRGDSAAYFCASSPPSSGELFFGEGSRLTVL.

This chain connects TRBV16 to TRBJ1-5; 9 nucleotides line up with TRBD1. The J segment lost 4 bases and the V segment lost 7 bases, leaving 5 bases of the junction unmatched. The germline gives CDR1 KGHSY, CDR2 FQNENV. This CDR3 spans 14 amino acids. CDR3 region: CASTPTGGNQPQHF. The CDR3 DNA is TGTGCCAGCACCCCGACAGGGGGTAATCAGCCCCAGCATTTT.

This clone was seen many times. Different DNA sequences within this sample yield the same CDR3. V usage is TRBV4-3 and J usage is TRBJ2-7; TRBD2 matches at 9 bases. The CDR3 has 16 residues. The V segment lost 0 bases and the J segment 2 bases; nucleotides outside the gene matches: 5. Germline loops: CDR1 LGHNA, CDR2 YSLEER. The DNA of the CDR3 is TGCGCCAGCAGCCAAGATCGCCTAGCGGGGACCTACGAGCAGTACTTC. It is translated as CASSQDRLAGTYEQYF.

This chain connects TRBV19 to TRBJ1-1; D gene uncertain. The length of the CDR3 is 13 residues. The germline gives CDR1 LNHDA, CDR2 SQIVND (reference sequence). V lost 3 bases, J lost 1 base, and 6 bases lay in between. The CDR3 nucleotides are TGTGCCAGTAGTATTAGGGCGAACACTGAAGCTTTCTTT. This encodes CASSIRANTEAFF.

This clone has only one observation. CDR3 in DNA: TGCAGCGCCTGGACCAAGGGTTATGGCTACACCTTC. It codes for CSAWTKGYGYTF. The chain uses TRBV29-1 and TRBJ1-2; no reliable D call. The CDR3 length is 12 residues. Looked up from germline, CDR1 is SQVTM and CDR2 is ANQGSEA. V gave up 7 bases and J gave up 5 bases, with 14 bases separating them. Combining the CDR3 with reference TRBV29-1 and TRBJ1-2 gives the whole variable domain SAVISQKPSRDICQRGTSLTIQCQVDSQVTMMFWYRQQPGQSLTLIATANQGSEATYESGFVIDKFPISRPNLTFSTLTVSNMSPEDSSIYLCSAWTKGYGYTFGSGTRLTVV.

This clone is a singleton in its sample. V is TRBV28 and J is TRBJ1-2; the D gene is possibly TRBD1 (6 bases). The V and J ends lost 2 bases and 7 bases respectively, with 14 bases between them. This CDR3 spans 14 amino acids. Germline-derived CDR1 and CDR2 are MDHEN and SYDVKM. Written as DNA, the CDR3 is TGTGCCAGCAGTTTAGGGGGGGCGGTTCTTGGCTACACCTTC. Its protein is CASSLGGAVLGYTF.

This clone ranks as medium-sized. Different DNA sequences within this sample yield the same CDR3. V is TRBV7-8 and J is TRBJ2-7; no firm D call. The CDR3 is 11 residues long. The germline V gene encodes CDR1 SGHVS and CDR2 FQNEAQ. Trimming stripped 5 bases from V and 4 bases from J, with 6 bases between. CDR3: CASSPNYEQYF. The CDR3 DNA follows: TGTGCCAGCAGCCCTAATTACGAGCAGTACTTC.

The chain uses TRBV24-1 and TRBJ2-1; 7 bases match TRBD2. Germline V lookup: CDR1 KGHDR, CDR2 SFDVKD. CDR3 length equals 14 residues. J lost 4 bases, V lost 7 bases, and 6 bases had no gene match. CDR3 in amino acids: CATRGGEGYNEQFF. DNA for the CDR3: TGTGCCACCAGGGGGGGGGAAGGGTACAATGAGCAGTTCTTC.

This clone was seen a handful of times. This CDR3 reads CASSSGFTSEQFF. The CDR3 DNA sequence: TGTGCCAGCAGTTCAGGGTTCACGAGCGAGCAGTTCTTC. V and J are TRBV6-4 and TRBJ2-1; the D gene is possibly TRBD1 (5 bases). Trimming cost V 5 bases and J 10 bases, with 15 bases left between them. Germline CDR1 reads MRHNA; CDR2 reads SNTAGT. The CDR3 runs 13 residues.

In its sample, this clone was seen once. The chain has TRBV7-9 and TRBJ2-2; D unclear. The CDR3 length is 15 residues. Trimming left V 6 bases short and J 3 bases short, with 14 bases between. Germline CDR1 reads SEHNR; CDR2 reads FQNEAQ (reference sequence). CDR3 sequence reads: CASRPAARDTGELFF. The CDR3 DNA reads TGTGCCAGCAGGCCAGCAGCGCGCGACACCGGGGAGCTGTTTTTT.

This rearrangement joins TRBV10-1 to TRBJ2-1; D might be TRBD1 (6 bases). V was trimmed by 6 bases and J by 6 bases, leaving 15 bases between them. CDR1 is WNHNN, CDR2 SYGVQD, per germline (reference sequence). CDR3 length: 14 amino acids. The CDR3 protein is CASSGTPQGNEQFF. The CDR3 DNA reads TGCGCCAGCAGCGGCACCCCACAGGGCAATGAGCAGTTCTTC.